This TCR beta chain was captured by sequencing in a study of blood T cells in healthy people across ages. PCR was performed a second time for roughly 7 to 12 cycles using a sample-barcoded 5' primer and a J-beta primer mix. TCRdb passed the 5' RACE reads through MiXCR, listing each CDR3 protein once. This sample yields 780,000 or so distinct CDR3 sequences, of which about 55% are seen a single time; roughly two fifths belongs to the top ten. CDR3 size: 13 residues. V was cut by 11 bases and J by 4 bases, with 15 bases left in between. J is TRBJ1-5 and V is TRBV12-3 or TRBV12-4, with a tentative D call TRBD1 (5 bases). The origin of this receptor is an elderly man in good health. The sample taken for sequencing was blood. The CDR3 is CAVGGFQNQPQHF. The CDR3 DNA reads TGTGCCGTGGGGGGGTTCCAAAATCAGCCCCAGCATTTT.